This T cell receptor (beta chain) is drawn from a study of T cell changes during pregnancy in multiple sclerosis. Germline V gene lookup returns CDR1 SNHLY and CDR2 FYNNEI. The CDR3 loop spans 13 amino acids. Trimming removed 6 bases at V and 5 bases at J, with 13 bases between. Generated by immunoSEQ multiplex PCR, the TCRdb table keeps only in-frame clones and is missing some. The table lists under 70,000 clones, approximately 91% of them singletons. This chain links TRBV2 with TRBJ2-5; the D is unclear. The sample was CD4+ T cells from peripheral blood mononuclear cells, taken after pregnancy. This receptor was identified in a female donor with multiple sclerosis, enrolled in a pregnancy study. As DNA, the CDR3 is TGTGCCAGCAGGGGCCCTTATCGGGAGACCCAGTACTTC. This encodes CASRGPYRETQYF.